These T cell receptor beta chains were read from a single sample in a study of siplizumab effects on memory and regulatory T cells. Here immunoSEQ multiplex PCR was the method, and the copy in TCRdb shows in-frame clones only, minus some. The sample lists 62,000 or so clones, roughly 85% occurring once. The material sequenced was memory CD4+ T cells sorted from blood. These TCRs come from a human donor in good health. The CDR3 runs from the conserved cysteine through the conserved F or W. D genes are given only for firm matches. A clone size is listed for some rows: how often the clone was seen (once, few, many), or a class if it is expanded.

NA	TRBV5-1	TRBJ2-7	TRBD1	14	CASSLGDRESEQYF	TGCGCCAGCAGCCTCGGGGACAGGGAAAGCGAGCAGTACTTC
NA	TRBV19	TRBJ2-3	NA	15	CASSIGGSRTDTQYF	TGTGCCAGTAGTATTGGGGGCAGCAGGACAGATACGCAGTATTTT
NA	TRBV2	TRBJ2-7	TRBD2	14	CASSGVSGSYEQYF	TGTGCCAGCAGTGGGGTTAGCGGGAGCTACGAGCAGTACTTC
NA	TRBV7-2	TRBJ1-4	NA	12	CASSTTREKLFF	TGTGCCAGCAGCACAACCCGTGAAAAACTGTTTTTT
NA	TRBV5-6	TRBJ2-3	TRBD2	18	CASSRKGLAGGTQPTQYF	TGTGCCAGCAGCAGAAAGGGACTAGCGGGGGGGACCCAGCCTACGCAGTATTTT
NA	TRBV29-1	TRBJ1-5	TRBD1	13	CSVGLSDREPQHF	TGCAGCGTTGGGTTATCGGACAGGGAACCCCAGCATTTT
NA	TRBV6-1	TRBJ2-1	NA	16	CASRELAGYAYNEQFF	TGTGCCAGCAGAGAACTAGCTGGGTACGCCTACAATGAGCAGTTCTTC
NA	TRBV5-4	TRBJ1-3	NA	13	CASSLGLGNTIYF	TGTGCCAGCAGCTTGGGGCTTGGAAACACCATATATTTT
few	TRBV13	TRBJ2-4	NA	14	CASSRGRTKNIQYF	TGTGCCAGCAGCCGAGGTAGGACCAAAAACATTCAGTACTTC
NA	TRBV11-1	TRBJ2-7	TRBD1	15	CASSLGPGQSYEQYF	TGTGCCAGCAGCTTAGGGCCGGGACAGTCCTACGAGCAGTACTTC
NA	TRBV27	TRBJ1-1	NA	15	CASSFAAGAGTEAFF	TGTGCCAGCAGTTTCGCGGCAGGGGCGGGAACTGAAGCTTTCTTT
NA	TRBV18	TRBJ2-3	NA	13	CASSFSSTDTQYF	TGTGCCAGCTCTTTTAGTAGCACAGATACGCAGTATTTT
NA	TRBV6-6	TRBJ2-1	TRBD1	16	CASSYSQDRGYNEQFF	TGTGCCAGCAGTTACTCACAGGACAGGGGATACAATGAGCAGTTCTTC
medium-sized	TRBV11-2	TRBJ1-3	NA	15	CASSFDTGSGNTIYF	TGTGCCAGCAGCTTTGATACGGGTTCTGGAAACACCATATATTTT
NA	TRBV27	TRBJ1-3	TRBD1	15	CASSSGTGPGNTIYF	TGTGCCAGCAGTTCCGGGACAGGGCCAGGAAACACCATATATTTT
NA	TRBV10-1	TRBJ2-1	NA	12	CASSVIVDEQFF	TGCGCCAGCTCGGTAATCGTCGATGAGCAGTTCTTC
NA	TRBV9	TRBJ2-7	NA	13	CASSPWTRGEQYF	TGTGCCAGCAGCCCCTGGACCAGAGGGGAGCAGTACTTC
NA	TRBV7-9	TRBJ2-6	NA	17	CASSLGVFYSGANVLTF	TGTGCCAGCAGCTTAGGGGTCTTTTACTCTGGGGCCAACGTCCTGACTTTC
NA	TRBV19	TRBJ1-4	TRBD1	17	CASTNTRGQGTNEKLFF	TGTGCCAGTACAAACACGCGGGGACAGGGGACTAATGAAAAACTGTTTTTT
NA	TRBV5-1	TRBJ2-7	TRBD1	15	CASSLTGTGPYEQYF	TGCGCCAGCAGCTTAACAGGGACAGGACCCTACGAGCAGTACTTC
NA	TRBV10-1	TRBJ1-5	NA	13	CASSGGADQPQHF	TGCGCCAGCAGCGGGGGCGCGGATCAGCCCCAGCATTTT
NA	TRBV2	TRBJ2-5	NA	15	CASSEAAGGRETQYF	TGTGCCAGCAGTGAAGCGGCAGGGGGGAGGGAGACCCAGTACTTC
once	TRBV6-5	TRBJ2-1	NA	16	CASSLGTRPHHNEQFF	TGTGCCAGCAGTTTGGGTACAAGGCCGCATCACAATGAGCAGTTCTTC
NA	TRBV6-5	TRBJ1-1	NA	13	CASSYGQNTEAFF	TGTGCCAGCAGTTACGGACAGAACACTGAAGCTTTCTTT
NA	TRBV7-9	TRBJ2-1	TRBD2	17	CASSKLALAGGSNEQFF	TGTGCCAGCAGCAAGCTGGCGCTAGCGGGGGGCTCCAATGAGCAGTTCTTC
NA	TRBV7-8	TRBJ2-3	TRBD2	17	CASSLRDGRLASDTQYF	TGTGCCAGCAGCCTTAGGGACGGTAGACTAGCCTCAGATACGCAGTATTTT